Reported below is one TCR beta chain. The CDR3 spans 15 residues. The germline gives CDR1 SGDLS, CDR2 YYNGEE. V lost 4 bases and J lost 1; bases outside the gene matches: 6. These data are taken from a study of blood T cell repertoires in COVID-19. Turning to the study itself: Donors in the United States, Italy and Spain gave samples during acute or convalescent COVID-19.

Per the authors' pipeline: Estimated nucleated cell counts came from reference gene primer amplification. Clones were read by immunoSEQ multiplex PCR, and TCRdb kept only the in-frame ones, dropping some. The V and J calls and the clone size are those of that table, but D and trimming were determined from the DNA. The sample comprises around 70,000 clones, about 74% of which are singletons, and under 30% rests with the top ten. This receptor was identified in a human donor in a cohort sampled during active COVID-19. This chain connects TRBV9 to TRBJ2-3; 7 bases are shared with TRBD1. Material for sequencing was peripheral blood. The CDR3 sequence: CASSPWTGGTDTQYF. The CDR3 DNA reads as TGTGCCAGCAGCCCCTGGACAGGCGGCACAGATACGCAGTATTTT.